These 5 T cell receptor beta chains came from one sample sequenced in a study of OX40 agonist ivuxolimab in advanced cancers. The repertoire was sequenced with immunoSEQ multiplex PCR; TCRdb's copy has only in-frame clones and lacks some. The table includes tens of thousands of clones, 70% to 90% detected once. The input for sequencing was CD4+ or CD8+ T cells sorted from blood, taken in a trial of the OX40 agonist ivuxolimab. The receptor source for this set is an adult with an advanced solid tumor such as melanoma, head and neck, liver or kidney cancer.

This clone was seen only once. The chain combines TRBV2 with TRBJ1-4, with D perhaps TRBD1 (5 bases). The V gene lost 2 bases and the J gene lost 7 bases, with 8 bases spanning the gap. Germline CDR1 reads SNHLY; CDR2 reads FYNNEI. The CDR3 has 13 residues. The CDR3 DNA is TGTGCCAGCAGTGAACAGGGCGGTGAAAAACTGTTTTTT. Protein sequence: CASSEQGGEKLFF.

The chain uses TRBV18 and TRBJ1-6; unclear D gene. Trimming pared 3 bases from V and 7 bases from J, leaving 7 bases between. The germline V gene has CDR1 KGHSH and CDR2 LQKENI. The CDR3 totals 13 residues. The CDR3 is CASSPGRNSPLHF. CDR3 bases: TGTGCCAGCTCACCTGGCAGGAATTCACCCCTCCACTTT.

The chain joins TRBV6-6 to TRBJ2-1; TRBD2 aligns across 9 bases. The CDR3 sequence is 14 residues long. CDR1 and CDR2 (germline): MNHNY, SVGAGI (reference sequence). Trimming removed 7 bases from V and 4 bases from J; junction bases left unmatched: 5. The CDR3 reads CASISGGRYNEQFF. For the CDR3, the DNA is TGTGCCAGCATTAGCGGGGGACGTTACAATGAGCAGTTCTTC.

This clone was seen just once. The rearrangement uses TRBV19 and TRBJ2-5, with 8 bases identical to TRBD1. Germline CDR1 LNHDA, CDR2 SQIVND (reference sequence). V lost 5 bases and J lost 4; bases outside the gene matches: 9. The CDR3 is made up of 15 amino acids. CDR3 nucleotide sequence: TGTGCCAGTAGTCCCCGGGACAGGTGGGGAGAGACCCAGTACTTC. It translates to CASSPRDRWGETQYF.

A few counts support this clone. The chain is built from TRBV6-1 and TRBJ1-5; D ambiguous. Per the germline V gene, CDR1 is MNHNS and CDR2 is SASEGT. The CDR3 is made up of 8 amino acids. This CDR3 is CESQPQHF. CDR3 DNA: TGTGAGTCTCAGCCCCAGCATTTT.